These 14 T cell receptor beta chains share one sample of origin, sequenced in a study of early T cells in non-severe SARS-CoV-2 infection. Each CDR3 protein is one row after TCRdb ran MiXCR on the 5' RACE reads. Of 45,000 to 75,000 distinct CDR3 sequences listed, 8.9% are singletons. Sequencing used whole blood. The receptors shown here come from an adult who was a healthcare worker with PCR-confirmed SARS-CoV-2 infection or an uninfected control (not recorded which).

This clonotype was seen only a few times. The chain carries TRBV3-1 and TRBJ2-2, with 11 positions matching TRBD2. Germline V gene lookup returns CDR1 LGHDT and CDR2 YNNKEL (reference sequence). The CDR3 is made up of 17 amino acids. The V and J ends lost 0 bases and 0 bases, in that order; junction bases with no gene match: 0. The CDR3 loop reads CASSQEGLAANTGELFF. In DNA form, the CDR3 reads TGTGCCAGCAGCCAAGAGGGACTAGCGGCGAACACCGGGGAGCTGTTTTTT.

In its sample, this clonotype was seen a few times. The V and J genes are TRBV30 and TRBJ1-5, with D possibly being TRBD1 (5 bases). With 5 bases removed from V and 0 bases from J, the gap between germline ends came to 8 bases. Germline loops: CDR1 GTSNPN, CDR2 SVGIG (reference sequence). This CDR3 is built from 13 residues. The CDR3 DNA reads TGTGCCTGGGCCCAGGGTAGCAATCAGCCCCAGCATTTT. Protein sequence: CAWAQGSNQPQHF.

The table lists this clonotype with a few counts. V usage is TRBV28 and J usage is TRBJ1-1; 10 bases fit TRBD1. The V gene end was trimmed by 7 bases and the J gene end by 4 bases; junction bases not matched to a gene: 3. The CDR3 has 13 amino acids. Germline CDR1 MDHEN, CDR2 SYDVKM. The CDR3 protein is CASKTGGITEAFF. CDR3 DNA: TGTGCCAGCAAGACAGGGGGCATCACTGAAGCTTTCTTT.

V gene TRBV27 combines with J gene TRBJ1-6; D remains unclear. The CDR3 runs to 15 residues. Germline CDR1 is MNHEY and CDR2 is SMNVEV (reference sequence). Between the trimmed V and J ends, which lost 3 bases and 10 bases, there was a span of 16 bases. The DNA for the CDR3 is TGTGCCAGCAGTTTCCGGGTCCTCTCCGGATCACCCCTCCACTTT. This gives the protein CASSFRVLSGSPLHF.

This clonotype turned up a few times. A junction end diverges from the germline sequence, so it may reflect a read error. This chain connects TRBV5-4 to TRBJ2-1; 10 bases line up with TRBD2. Germline V gene sequence: CDR1 SGHNT, CDR2 YYREEE (reference sequence). This CDR3 region has 15 residues. DNA for the CDR3: TGTGACAGCAGCTTTAGCGGGAGGTCCTACAATGAGCAGTTCTTC. This gives the protein CDSSFSGRSYNEQFF.

This rearrangement joins TRBV6-2 or TRBV6-3 to TRBJ2-7, with TRBD2 as a possible D gene (5 bases). Germline assignment: CDR1 MNHEY and CDR2 SVGEGT. The CDR3 contains 14 residues. Trimming stripped 6 bases from V and 7 bases from J, with 19 bases between. CDR3 in DNA: TGTGCCAGCAGCCACACCGGGAATTTGAAGGAGCAGTACTTC. The encoded protein is CASSHTGNLKEQYF.

This clonotype was picked up many times. This chain joins TRBV7-9 and TRBJ1-5; a possible D gene is TRBD1 (5 bases). Germline CDR1 is SEHNR and CDR2 is FQNEAQ (reference sequence). The CDR3 totals 14 residues. Between the trimmed V and J ends, which lost 5 bases and 3 bases, there was a span of 11 bases. Here the CDR3 DNA reads TGTGCCAGCAGCCCGGGGGACCACAATCAGCCCCAGCATTTT. Protein product: CASSPGDHNQPQHF.

This clonotype showed up many times. The chain employs TRBV12-3 or TRBV12-4 and TRBJ2-4; weak D call: TRBD2 (6 bases). The CDR3 spans 15 residues. V gave up 5 bases and J gave up 1 base, with 12 bases separating them. CDR3 region: CASSGRGTAKNIQYF. The CDR3 DNA is TGTGCCAGCAGTGGGCGCGGGACTGCCAAAAACATTCAGTACTTC.

This clonotype was observed at least ten times. This chain joins TRBV11-2 and TRBJ2-2, with D tentatively TRBD1 (6 bases). Deletions cut 5 bases from V and 5 bases from J, with 12 bases between. This CDR3 contains 14 residues. Germline V gene sequence: CDR1 SGHAT, CDR2 FQNNGV. For the CDR3, the DNA is TGTGCCAGCAGCCTACAGGGACGAACCGGGGAGCTGTTTTTT. Translated, it gives CASSLQGRTGELFF.

This clonotype has at least ten counts. This chain uses TRBV12-3 or TRBV12-4 with TRBJ2-6; D remains unclear. The CDR3 consists of 15 residues. V lost 1 base, J lost 0 bases, and 4 bases lay in between. CDR3 sequence (DNA): TGTGCCAGCAGTTTAGGGGTCTCTGGGGCCAACGTCCTGACTTTC. It translates to CASSLGVSGANVLTF.

The J gene is TRBJ1-4, the V gene TRBV2; the match to TRBD1 covers 7 bases. Germline V gene data show CDR1 as SNHLY and CDR2 as FYNNEI. CDR3 length: 14 amino acids. V lost 1 base to trimming and J lost 7 bases; unmatched junction nucleotides: 3. CDR3 in DNA: TGTGCCAGCAGTGAAGAAAGGGGGCTTGAAAAACTGTTTTTT. Translation: CASSEERGLEKLFF.

This clonotype has at least ten counts. The chain has TRBV28 and TRBJ1-4; no definite D call. The V and J ends lost 5 bases and 6 bases respectively, with 13 bases between them. The CDR3 consists of 14 residues. Germline CDR1 and CDR2: MDHEN and SYDVKM. CDR3 region: CASSPEGRYEKLFF. In nucleotides, the CDR3 is TGTGCCAGCAGTCCCGAGGGTCGGTATGAAAAACTGTTTTTT.

This clonotype has more than one count but fewer than ten. The chain combines TRBV6-6 with TRBJ2-1, with D perhaps matching TRBD2 (6 bases). Per the germline V gene, CDR1 is MNHNY and CDR2 is SVGAGI (reference sequence). The CDR3 has 12 amino acids. V was trimmed by 6 bases and J by 9 bases, leaving 12 bases between them. CDR3 in DNA: TGTGCCAGCAGCAACTGGGGAGGTGAGCAGTTCTTC. Encoded protein: CASSNWGGEQFF.

This clonotype was seen many times. The chain recombines TRBV21-1 with TRBJ2-7; TRBD1, the table's D call, was not compared with the DNA. TRBV21-1 is classified as a pseudogene. CDR3 length equals 17 residues. In DNA form, the CDR3 reads TGTGCCAGCAGCAACAAGGGGACCCCAAGGGTAACCTACGAGCAGTACTTC. Translating gives CASSNKGTPRVTYEQYF.